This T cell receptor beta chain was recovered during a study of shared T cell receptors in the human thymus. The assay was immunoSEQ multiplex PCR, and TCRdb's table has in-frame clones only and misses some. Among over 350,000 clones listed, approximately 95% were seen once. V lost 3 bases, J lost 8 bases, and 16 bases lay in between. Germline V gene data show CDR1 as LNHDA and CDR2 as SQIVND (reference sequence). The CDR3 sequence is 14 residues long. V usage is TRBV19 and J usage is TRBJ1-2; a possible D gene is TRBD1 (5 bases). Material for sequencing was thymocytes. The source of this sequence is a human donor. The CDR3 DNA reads TGTGCCAGTAGTATTCCGGGGGGGGACGGAGGCTACACCTTC. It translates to CASSIPGGDGGYTF.